The 18 T cell receptor beta chains reported below all come from one sample, sequenced in a study of beta chain features in type 1 diabetes (dated by TCRdb to the late 2010s). Library prep was done by the immunoSEQ multiplex PCR assay. The entire isolated RNA was reverse transcribed using the High Capacity cDNA Reverse Transcription Kit, and thus expressed TCRB transcripts were sequenced. TCRdb stores this immuneACCESS table with in-frame sequences only. Part of the clones is absent; in the studies checked, under half of the shortfall reflects unresolved V genes, and no reason is known for the rest. The sample profile shows 250,000 to 300,000 clones; around 7.3% of them were found once. In total, the top ten clones hold roughly 1% of the sample. The source material was central memory CD4+ T cells from blood. The receptors were sampled from a woman between 18 and 29 years old in good health.

The chain links TRBV7-2 to TRBJ2-5; the D gene is possibly TRBD2 (8 bases). Germline lookup yields CDR1 SGHTA and CDR2 FQGNSA. V lost 5 bases and J lost 4, with 23 bases in between. The length of the CDR3 is 17 residues. CDR3 residues: CASSHGTVSGRRETQYF. The CDR3 DNA reads as TGTGCCAGCAGCCACGGGACAGTCAGCGGGAGACGAGAGACCCAGTACTTC.

The rearrangement joins TRBV9 to TRBJ2-6; TRBD1 might be the D (5 bases). This CDR3 is built from 15 residues. CDR1 and CDR2 from the germline V gene are SGDLS and YYNGEE. Trimming left V 1 base short and J 4 bases short, with 9 bases between. CDR3 sequence (DNA): TGTGCCAGCAGCGTAACGCAGGGAGGGGCCAACGTCCTGACTTTC. It specifies CASSVTQGGANVLTF.

The chain is built from TRBV6-4 and TRBJ2-3; D possibly uses TRBD1 or TRBD2 (5 bases each). The V gene lost 4 bases and the J gene lost 6 bases, with 11 bases spanning the gap. CDR1 is MRHNA and CDR2 is SNTAGT in the germline V gene. This CDR3 has 13 residues. The chain's CDR3 is CASSGGAWDTQYF. The CDR3 DNA follows: TGTGCCAGCAGTGGAGGGGCGTGGGATACGCAGTATTTT.

In this sample, this clone turned up a few times. The J gene is TRBJ1-1, the V gene TRBV6-1; TRBD1 might be the D (6 bases). V lost 6 bases to trimming and J lost 3 bases, with 11 bases between them. Germline V gene sequence: CDR1 MNHNS, CDR2 SASEGT. The CDR3 runs to 13 residues. The CDR3 DNA reads TGTGCCAGCAGGTTCCAGGGGTACACTGAAGCTTTCTTT. Amino acid sequence: CASRFQGYTEAFF.

The gene calls are TRBV18 and TRBJ1-1, with D perhaps matching TRBD1 (5 bases). Trimming removed 3 bases at V and 4 bases at J, with 15 bases between. Per germline, CDR1 KGHSH and CDR2 LQKENI. The CDR3 totals 15 residues. The CDR3 sequence: CASSPSGRHGTEAFF. CDR3 nucleotide sequence: TGTGCCAGCTCACCCTCGGGACGCCACGGCACTGAAGCTTTCTTT.

This chain uses TRBV7-2 with TRBJ1-1; D call uncertain. V was clipped by 4 bases and J by 0 bases, with 18 bases between them. There are 17 residues in the CDR3. The germline V gene has CDR1 SGHTA and CDR2 FQGNSA. The chain's CDR3 is CASSWPYTAGMNTEAFF. Here the CDR3 DNA reads TGTGCCAGCAGCTGGCCGTACACCGCTGGTATGAACACTGAAGCTTTCTTT. The full variable domain, completed using reference TRBV7-2 and TRBJ1-1, is GAGVSQSPSNKVTEKGKDVELRCDPISGHTALYWYRQSLGQGLEFLIYFQGNSAPDKSGLPSDRFSAERTGGSVSTLTIQRTQQEDSAVYLCASSWPYTAGMNTEAFFGQGTRLTVV.

CDR3 protein: CASTEGYADTEAFF. In DNA, the CDR3 is TGTGCCAGCACCGAGGGGTATGCCGACACTGAAGCTTTCTTT. This chain joins TRBV2 and TRBJ1-1, with TRBD1 as a possible D gene (5 bases). V was trimmed by 7 bases and J by 3 bases, leaving 15 bases between them. CDR1 is SNHLY and CDR2 is FYNNEI in the germline V gene. This CDR3 is 14 amino acids long.

This clone showed up just a few times. One end of the junction does not line up with germline, which may come from a read error. The V call is TRBV7-9, the J call TRBJ1-6; D ambiguous. The CDR3 length is 13 residues. CDR1 and CDR2 (germline): SEHNR, FQNEAQ (reference sequence). CDR3 in amino acids: CASSSTANSPLHF. The CDR3 nucleotides read TGCGCCAGCAGTAGCACAGCTAATTCACCCCTCCACTTT.

This clone was observed many times. This CDR3 is CASSLGAGLTYEQYV. CDR3 DNA sequence: TGCGCCAGCAGCTTGGGAGCAGGGCTCACCTACGAGCAGTACGTC. The rearrangement joins TRBV5-1 to TRBJ2-7, with a weak D call TRBD1 (5 bases). Trimming pared 0 bases from V and 2 bases from J, leaving 12 bases between. This CDR3 has 15 residues. Germline V gene data show CDR1 as SGHRS and CDR2 as YFSETQ.

This clone came up a few times. V gene TRBV18 combines with J gene TRBJ1-5; D unclear. This CDR3 has 14 amino acids. V lost 3 bases and J lost 7, with 13 bases in between. CDR1 KGHSH and CDR2 LQKENI come from the germline V gene. The CDR3 nucleotides are TGTGCCAGCTCACCGACGTCGACTGGGCAGCCCCAGCATTTT. Residues: CASSPTSTGQPQHF.

Only a few counts were recorded for this clone. This rearrangement joins TRBV7-2 to TRBJ1-6, with D hard to call. Trimming stripped 5 bases from V and 8 bases from J, with 16 bases between. This CDR3 contains 15 residues. Germline values: CDR1 SGHTA, CDR2 FQGNSA. This CDR3 reads CASSPDPDGYSPLHF. The DNA of the CDR3 is TGTGCCAGCAGCCCAGACCCGGACGGCTATTCACCCCTCCACTTT.

The J gene is TRBJ2-3, the V gene TRBV2; 9 positions match TRBD2. Trimming cost V 3 bases and J 2 bases; bases outside gene matches: 9. The germline CDR1 and CDR2 sequences are SNHLY and FYNNEI. This CDR3 has 17 residues. CDR3 residues: CASSEDSGGPSTDTQYF. CDR3 bases: TGTGCCAGCAGTGAGGATAGCGGGGGTCCTTCCACAGATACGCAGTATTTT.

This clone showed up just a few times. The chain couples TRBV2 to TRBJ2-1; TRBD1 might be the D (6 bases). The CDR3 extends over 13 amino acids. Germline CDR1 is SNHLY and CDR2 is FYNNEI. Trimming took off 6 bases at V and 7 bases at J, with 13 bases between the two ends. CDR3 sequence (DNA): TGTGCCAGCAGCGACTACAGGGAAAATGAGCAGTTCTTC. It encodes CASSDYRENEQFF.

V and J are TRBV27 and TRBJ2-3; 8 bases are shared with TRBD2. The CDR3 is 15 residues long. Germline lookup yields CDR1 MNHEY and CDR2 SMNVEV (reference sequence). With V trimmed by 6 bases and J by 9 bases, 14 bases remained unmatched. The CDR3 nucleotides read TGTGCCAGCAGCTACGGGGGGGCCACTGTTTGGACGCAGTATTTT. This codes for CASSYGGATVWTQYF.

A few counts support this clone. The chain has TRBV27 and TRBJ1-1; tentative D call: TRBD1 (6 bases). The V end lost 3 bases, the J end lost 1 base, and 15 bases lay between the germline ends. The CDR3 has 16 amino acids. CDR1 MNHEY and CDR2 SMNVEV come from the germline V gene (reference sequence). This CDR3 reads CASSLGGHFKNTEAFF. The CDR3 DNA is TGTGCCAGCAGTTTGGGGGGACACTTTAAGAACACTGAAGCTTTCTTT.

The sample holds a few counts of this clone. The chain links TRBV7-8 to TRBJ2-7; D gene ambiguous. The CDR3 covers 13 residues. Trimming stripped 5 bases from V and 1 base from J, with 9 bases between. The germline gives CDR1 SGHVS, CDR2 FQNEAQ. The CDR3, as DNA: TGTGCCAGCAGCGGCGCTAGATCCTACGAGCAGTACGTC. This codes for CASSGARSYEQYV.

V and J are TRBV27 and TRBJ2-7; 7 nucleotides agree with TRBD1. Germline loops: CDR1 MNHEY, CDR2 SMNVEV (reference sequence). The V and J ends lost 2 bases and 1 base, in that order; junction bases with no gene match: 5. The length of the CDR3 is 15 residues. The CDR3 DNA is TGTGCCAGCAGTTTAGGTCAGGGGGTTTCCTACGAGCAGTACGTC. Translated: CASSLGQGVSYEQYV.

The chain employs TRBV9 and TRBJ1-6, with TRBD1 identical over 8 bases. The CDR3 extends over 15 amino acids. Unmatched junction bases numbered 9, after V lost 3 bases and J lost 10 bases. Germline loops: CDR1 SGDLS, CDR2 YYNGEE. This chain's CDR3 is CASSAGDRSRSPLHF. The DNA of the CDR3 is TGTGCCAGCAGCGCTGGGGACAGGTCTCGATCACCCCTCCACTTT.